The clone carrying this T cell receptor beta chain was picked up many times. What it binds is unknown. These data are taken from a study of T cells after yellow fever vaccination. Study-level results: In FACS-sorted repertoires, abundant clonotypes from the bulk population could appear as contaminants. It was a weaker secondary response, yet one that peaked faster, at day 5 versus 15. Reappearing after the booster were most of the clones from primary vaccination (about 95% CD4, 88% CD8).

One entry per CDR3 protein results from TCRdb running MiXCR on the 5' RACE reads. The sample contains 200,000 to 250,000 distinct CDR3 sequences, around 3.1% of which appear only once. The germline V and J ends were trimmed by 1 base and 4 bases, with 8 bases remaining between them. The CDR3 consists of 14 residues. In germline, CDR1 is SGHRS, CDR2 YFSETQ. Source: CD4+ T cells sorted from PBMCs, taken 10 days after the yellow fever booster vaccination. This sequence was found in a man younger than 30 who received the YFV17D yellow fever vaccine. J is TRBJ2-2 and V is TRBV5-1; D is undetermined. CDR3 nucleotide sequence: TGCGCCAGCAGCTTGTCCCCAGGCACCGGGGAGCTGTTTTTT. As protein: CASSLSPGTGELFF.